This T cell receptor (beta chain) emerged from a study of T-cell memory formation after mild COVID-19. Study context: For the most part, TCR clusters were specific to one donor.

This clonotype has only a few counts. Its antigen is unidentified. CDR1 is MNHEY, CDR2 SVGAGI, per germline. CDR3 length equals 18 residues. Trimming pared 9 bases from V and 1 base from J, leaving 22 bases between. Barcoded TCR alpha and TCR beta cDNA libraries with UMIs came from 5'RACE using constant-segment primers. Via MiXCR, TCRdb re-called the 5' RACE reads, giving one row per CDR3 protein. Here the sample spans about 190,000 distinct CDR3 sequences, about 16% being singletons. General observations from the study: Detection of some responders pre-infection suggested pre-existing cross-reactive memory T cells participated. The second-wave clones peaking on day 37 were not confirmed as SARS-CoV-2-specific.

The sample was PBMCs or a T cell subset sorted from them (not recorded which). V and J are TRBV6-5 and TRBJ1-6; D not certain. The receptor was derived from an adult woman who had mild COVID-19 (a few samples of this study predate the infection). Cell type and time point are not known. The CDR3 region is CARGSGTDPFSYNSPLHF. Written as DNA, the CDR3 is TGTGCCAGAGGAAGTGGTACAGACCCTTTTTCCTATAATTCACCCCTCCACTTT.